The T cell receptor beta chain under discussion was sequenced for a study of blood T cell repertoires in COVID-19. Study-level information: Researchers got acute and convalescent COVID-19 samples from the United States, Italy and Spain.

This clone was observed a few times. The V and J ends lost 5 bases and 9 bases, in that order; junction bases with no gene match: 4. CDR1 and CDR2 from the germline V gene are SNHLY and FYNNEI. This CDR3 has 12 residues. Repertoires were generated with immunoSEQ multiplex PCR, while TCRdb's copy carries only in-frame clones and drops some. The sample shows about 170,000 clones, around 81% of them seen only once. The origin of this receptor is an elderly woman with COVID-19, enrolled during active disease. Source material: peripheral blood. The chain recombines TRBV2 with TRBJ1-1, with 9 bases aligning to TRBD1. The CDR3 protein is CASSPTGGQAFF. The CDR3 DNA sequence: TGTGCCAGCAGTCCCACAGGGGGCCAAGCTTTCTTT.